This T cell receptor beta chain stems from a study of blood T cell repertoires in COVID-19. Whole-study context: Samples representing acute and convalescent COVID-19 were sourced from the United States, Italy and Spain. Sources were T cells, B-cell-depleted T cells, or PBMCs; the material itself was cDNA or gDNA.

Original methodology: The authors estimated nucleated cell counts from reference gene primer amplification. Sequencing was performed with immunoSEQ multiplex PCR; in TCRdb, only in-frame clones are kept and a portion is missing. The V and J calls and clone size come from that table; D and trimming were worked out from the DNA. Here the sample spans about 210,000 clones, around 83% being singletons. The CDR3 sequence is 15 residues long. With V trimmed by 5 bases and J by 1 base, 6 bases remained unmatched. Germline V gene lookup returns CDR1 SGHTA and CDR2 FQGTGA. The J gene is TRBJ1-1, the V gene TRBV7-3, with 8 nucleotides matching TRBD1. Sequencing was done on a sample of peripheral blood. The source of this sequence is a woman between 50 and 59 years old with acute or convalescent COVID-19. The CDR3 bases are TGTGCCAGCAGCCCGGACAGGGCGGGGAACACTGAAGCTTTCTTT. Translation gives CASSPDRAGNTEAFF. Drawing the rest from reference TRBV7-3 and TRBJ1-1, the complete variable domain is GAGVSQTPSNKVTEKGKYVELRCDPISGHTALYWYRQSLGQGPEFLIYFQGTGAADDSGLPNDRFFAVRPEGSVSTLKIQRTERGDSAVYLCASSPDRAGNTEAFFGQGTRLTVV.